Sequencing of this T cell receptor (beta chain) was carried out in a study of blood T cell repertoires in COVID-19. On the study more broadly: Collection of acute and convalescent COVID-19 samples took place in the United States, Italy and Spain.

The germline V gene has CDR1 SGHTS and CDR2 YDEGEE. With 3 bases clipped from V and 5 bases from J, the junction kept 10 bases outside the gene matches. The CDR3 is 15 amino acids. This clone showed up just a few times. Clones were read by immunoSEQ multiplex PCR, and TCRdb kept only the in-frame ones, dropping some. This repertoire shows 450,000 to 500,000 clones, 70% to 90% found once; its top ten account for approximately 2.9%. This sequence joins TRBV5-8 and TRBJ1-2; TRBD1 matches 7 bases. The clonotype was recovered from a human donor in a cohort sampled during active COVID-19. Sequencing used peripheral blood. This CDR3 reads CASSYAVGQAYGYTF. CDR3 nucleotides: TGTGCCAGCAGCTACGCCGTTGGACAGGCGTATGGCTACACCTTC.